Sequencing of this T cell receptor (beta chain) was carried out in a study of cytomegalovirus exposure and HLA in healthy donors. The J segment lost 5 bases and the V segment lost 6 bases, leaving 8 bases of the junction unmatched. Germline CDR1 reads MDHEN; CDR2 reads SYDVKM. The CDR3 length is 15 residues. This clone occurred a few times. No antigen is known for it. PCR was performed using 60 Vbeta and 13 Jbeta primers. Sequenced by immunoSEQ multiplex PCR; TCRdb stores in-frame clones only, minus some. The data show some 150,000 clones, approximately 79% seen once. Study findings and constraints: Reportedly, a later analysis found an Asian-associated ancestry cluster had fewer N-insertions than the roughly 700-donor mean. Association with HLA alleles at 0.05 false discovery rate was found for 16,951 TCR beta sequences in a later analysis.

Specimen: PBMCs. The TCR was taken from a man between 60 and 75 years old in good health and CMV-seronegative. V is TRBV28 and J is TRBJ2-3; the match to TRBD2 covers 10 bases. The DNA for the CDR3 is TGTGCCAGCAGGAGGACTAGCGGAACTCGAGATACGCAGTATTTT. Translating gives CASRRTSGTRDTQYF.